This TCR beta chain was recovered during a study of T cell repertoires in cytomegalovirus infection. Notes on this clonotype: Its specificity is unknown.

The CDR3 is 13 amino acids. Trimming cost V 0 bases and J 4 bases, with 6 bases left between them. Looked up from germline, CDR1 is DFQATT and CDR2 is SNEGSKA (reference sequence). TCRdb ran MiXCR on the reads and lists one entry per CDR3 protein. Among hundreds of thousands of distinct CDR3 sequences listed, roughly 42% were seen once. The chain links TRBV20-1 to TRBJ1-4; D remains unclear. The sequence was obtained from a human donor in good health (CMV status not recorded). Some clones in this sample may be carry-over from other donors' samples. The sample here was cultured PBMCs, taken from culture after CMV antigen stimulation. CDR3 residues: CSARESLNEKLFF. CDR3 bases: TGCAGTGCTAGAGAATCGCTTAATGAAAAACTGTTTTTT.